Below, 26 T cell receptor beta chains from the same sample are listed, as sequenced in a study of a mutant IDH1 vaccine in newly diagnosed glioma. Sequenced by immunoSEQ multiplex PCR; TCRdb stores in-frame clones only, minus some. The profile covers 30,000 to 35,000 clones, with 75% to 90% appearing a single time and 4.8% taken by the ten largest. Documented time point: baseline, week 1 (first vaccination visit). The treatment: pre-vaccination baseline after standard-of-care therapy. The source material was PBMCs, sampled from a glioma patient treated with radiotherapy, temozolomide or both. The receptors come from a woman aged 40 to 49 with glioma.

The chain combines TRBV19 with TRBJ1-4; no clear D. The CDR3 consists of 13 residues. V gave up 8 bases and J gave up 3 bases, with 10 bases separating them. CDR1 is LNHDA, CDR2 SQIVND, per germline (reference sequence). This CDR3 is CASSDLSNEKLFF. CDR3 bases: TGTGCCAGTTCGGACTTATCTAATGAAAAACTGTTTTTT.

The rearrangement links TRBV5-6 to TRBJ1-2; D unclear. Trimming shortened V by 0 bases and J by 4 bases, and 16 bases separated the two germline ends. The CDR3 runs to 16 residues. Germline assignment: CDR1 SGHDT and CDR2 YYEEEE. CDR3 nucleotide sequence: TGTGCCAGCAGCTTGGTGGGCACGCGGCGGGTCTATGGCTACACCTTC. It codes for CASSLVGTRRVYGYTF.

This sequence joins TRBV5-6 and TRBJ1-1; D is unclear. Trimming removed 0 bases at V and 4 bases at J, with 10 bases between. The germline gives CDR1 SGHDT, CDR2 YYEEEE. The CDR3 consists of 14 residues. CDR3 in DNA: TGTGCCAGCAGCTTGGGGGTTTCGGGCACTGAAGCTTTCTTT. Translated: CASSLGVSGTEAFF.

The chain couples TRBV29-1 to TRBJ2-2, with D perhaps TRBD2 (6 bases). The CDR3 is 13 amino acids. The V end lost 7 bases, the J end lost 2 bases, and 11 bases lay between the germline ends. From germline, CDR1 is SQVTM and CDR2 ANQGSEA. CDR3 sequence: CSARDSNTGELFF. CDR3 coding DNA: TGCAGCGCCCGGGACTCTAACACCGGGGAGCTGTTTTTT.

The rearrangement joins TRBV30 to TRBJ1-5, with 7 nucleotides matching TRBD1. The CDR3 loop spans 14 amino acids. The V and J ends lost 5 bases and 0 bases, in that order; junction bases with no gene match: 4. Germline CDR1 and CDR2: GTSNPN and SVGIG (reference sequence). The CDR3 region is CAWAQGYSNQPQHF. DNA for the CDR3: TGTGCCTGGGCACAGGGGTATAGCAATCAGCCCCAGCATTTT.

The table lists this clone with a count of one. The chain employs TRBV10-2 and TRBJ1-6; D remains unclear. The CDR3 length is 13 residues. The germline CDR1 and CDR2 sequences are WSHSY and SAAADI. The V end was cut by 0 bases, the J end by 6 bases, with 3 bases between. CDR3 region: CASSESANSPLHF. As DNA, the CDR3 is TGCGCCAGCAGTGAGTCGGCTAATTCACCCCTCCACTTT.

The rearrangement links TRBV5-6 to TRBJ1-3, with TRBD1 matching 7 bases. This CDR3 has 17 amino acids. The germline V gene encodes CDR1 SGHDT and CDR2 YYEEEE. With 1 base clipped from V and 0 bases from J, the junction kept 7 bases outside the gene matches. CDR3 in amino acids: CASSLQDRSLSGNTIYF. The CDR3 DNA reads TGTGCCAGCAGCTTGCAGGACAGGTCCCTCTCTGGAAACACCATATATTTT.

V and J are TRBV14 and TRBJ2-1; 9 positions match TRBD2. The trim removed 1 base at V and 4 bases at J, leaving 8 bases unmatched. This CDR3 comprises 17 residues. Germline CDR1 SGHDN, CDR2 FVKESK. For the CDR3, the DNA is TGTGCCAGCAGCCAAGGAGTTAGGACTAGCGCATACAATGAGCAGTTCTTC. Translation gives CASSQGVRTSAYNEQFF.

This clone was seen only a few times. The rearrangement links TRBV10-2 to TRBJ2-7; the D is unclear. The CDR3 runs to 13 residues. CDR1 is WSHSY, CDR2 SAAADI, per germline. V was cut by 6 bases and J by 2 bases, with 11 bases left in between. For the CDR3, the DNA is TGCGCCAGCAGAGAAACAGTAGCCTACGAGCAGTACTTC. Residues: CASRETVAYEQYF.

The CDR3 nucleotides read TGTGCCAGCAGTTTGAACCAGGGGGGAGAGACCCAGTACTTC. Its protein is CASSLNQGGETQYF. The V and J genes are TRBV7-2 and TRBJ2-5, with a possible D match to TRBD1 (7 bases). CDR3 length: 14 residues. Germline lookup yields CDR1 SGHTA and CDR2 FQGNSA. The V end was cut by 6 bases, the J end by 4 bases, with 15 bases between.

The chain employs TRBV13 and TRBJ1-3, with unresolved D. This CDR3 comprises 15 residues. Deletions cut 0 bases from V and 3 bases from J, with 9 bases between. Germline V gene sequence: CDR1 PRHDT, CDR2 FYEKMQ (reference sequence). As DNA, the CDR3 is TGTGCCAGCAGCTTAGGGGAGAACCTTGGAAACACCATATATTTT. It codes for CASSLGENLGNTIYF.

V and J are TRBV18 and TRBJ2-7; D ambiguous. CDR1 is KGHSH, CDR2 LQKENI, per germline. The germline V and J ends were trimmed by 3 bases and 0 bases, with 15 bases remaining between them. This CDR3 is built from 16 residues. The CDR3 DNA reads TGTGCCAGCTCACCGCGACAACCATCGTACTCCTACGAGCAGTACTTC. It yields the protein CASSPRQPSYSYEQYF.

The rearrangement joins TRBV6-5 to TRBJ1-2; TRBD1 agrees at 8 bases. With 2 bases clipped from V and 4 bases from J, the junction kept 6 bases outside the gene matches. The CDR3 runs to 15 residues. Per germline, CDR1 MNHEY and CDR2 SVGAGI. The CDR3 sequence is CASSYPGQGTYGYTF. The CDR3 DNA sequence: TGTGCCAGCAGTTACCCCGGACAGGGCACCTATGGCTACACCTTC.

The rearrangement uses TRBV5-1 and TRBJ1-1; D gene unclear. This CDR3 has 15 residues. Trimming cost V 6 bases and J 1 base, with 16 bases left between them. CDR1 SGHRS and CDR2 YFSETQ come from the germline V gene. The CDR3, as DNA: TGCGCCAGCACCCCCCGGTCCGATCAGAACACTGAAGCTTTCTTT. It codes for CASTPRSDQNTEAFF.

The chain uses TRBV6-5 and TRBJ1-5; 7 bases align to TRBD1. The J segment lost 4 bases and the V segment lost 5 bases, leaving 2 bases of the junction unmatched. Germline V gives CDR1 MNHEY, CDR2 SVGAGI. This CDR3 comprises 13 residues. This CDR3 reads CASSPDRNQPQHF. As DNA, the CDR3 is TGTGCCAGCAGTCCGGACAGGAATCAGCCCCAGCATTTT.

This clone was counted once. The chain joins TRBV9 to TRBJ2-3, with TRBD2 matching 12 bases. The junction had 2 bases not matched to a gene; V was cut back by 0 bases and J by 3 bases. The germline gives CDR1 SGDLS, CDR2 YYNGEE. The CDR3 runs to 16 residues. The DNA of the CDR3 is TGTGCCAGCAGCGTAGAACTAGCGGGAGGAACAGATACGCAGTATTTT. Translated, it gives CASSVELAGGTDTQYF.

The chain links TRBV7-9 to TRBJ2-7; possible D gene TRBD1, 6 bases. V lost 5 bases, J lost 7 bases, and 18 bases lay in between. This CDR3 is 14 amino acids long. Germline-derived CDR1 and CDR2 are SEHNR and FQNEAQ (reference sequence). CDR3 in DNA: TGTGCCAGCAGCGTGACAGGACCGCCGGGGGAGCAGTACTTC. This codes for CASSVTGPPGEQYF.

V is TRBV7-8 and J is TRBJ1-2; no clear D. The CDR3 spans 16 residues. In germline, CDR1 is SGHVS, CDR2 FQNEAQ. The V end lost 3 bases, the J end lost 3 bases, and 17 bases lay between the germline ends. Written as DNA, the CDR3 is TGTGCCAGCAGCTTTTCGCCGCAGCCAGATTACTATGGCTACACCTTC. Translation: CASSFSPQPDYYGYTF.

The chain recombines TRBV7-8 with TRBJ2-7, with D perhaps given as TRBD1 or TRBD2 (5 bases each). Germline-derived CDR1 and CDR2 are SGHVS and FQNEAQ. This CDR3 is built from 16 residues. V shed 5 bases and J shed 0 bases, with 17 bases lying between them. The DNA for the CDR3 is TGTGCCAGCAGCCCAGGAGCCTTCGGGGCCTCCTACGAGCAGTACTTC. Its protein is CASSPGAFGASYEQYF.

The chain employs TRBV6-5 and TRBJ2-5; D may be TRBD1 (5 bases). The CDR3 spans 13 residues. Per the germline V gene, CDR1 is MNHEY and CDR2 is SVGAGI. The germline V and J ends were trimmed by 5 bases and 5 bases, with 12 bases remaining between them. Here the CDR3 DNA reads TGTGCCAGCAGTCTCGACAGATTGGAGACCCAGTACTTC. Residues: CASSLDRLETQYF.

The rearrangement links TRBV25-1 to TRBJ1-3, with D perhaps TRBD1 (5 bases). V dropped 3 bases and J dropped 0 bases, with 18 bases sitting between them. CDR3 length: 18 amino acids. The V gene's germline CDR1 is MGHDK and CDR2 SYGVNS. The CDR3 nucleotides read TGTGCCAGCAGTGACCCCTTTGGGGGGGTGGTCTCTGGAAACACCATATATTTT. Its translation is CASSDPFGGVVSGNTIYF.

The genes are TRBV6-5 and TRBJ1-1; D is unresolved. The ends were cut back, 7 bases at V and 4 bases at J, with 16 bases in the middle. The CDR3 runs 14 residues. Germline V gene sequence: CDR1 MNHEY, CDR2 SVGAGI. As DNA, the CDR3 is TGTGCCAGCATTGGGAGAGGAGGGAGCACTGAAGCTTTCTTT. This gives the protein CASIGRGGSTEAFF.

J is TRBJ2-1 and V is TRBV2; TRBD2 matches 7 bases. The germline CDR1 and CDR2 sequences are SNHLY and FYNNEI. J was trimmed by 4 bases and V by 8 bases; bases with no gene match: 11. This CDR3 has 15 residues. The DNA for the CDR3 is TGTGCCAGCTTGAGTGGGAGCGGGACGTACAATGAGCAGTTCTTC. Its translation: CASLSGSGTYNEQFF. Full variable domain (missing parts from reference TRBV2 and TRBJ2-1): EPEVTQTPSHQVTQMGQEVILRCVPISNHLYFYWYRQILGQKVEFLVSFYNNEISEKSEIFDDQFSVERPDGSNFTLKIRSTKLEDSAMYFCASLSGSGTYNEQFFGPGTRLTVL.

J is TRBJ1-1 and V is TRBV7-6, with D tentatively TRBD1 (5 bases). The germline CDR1 and CDR2 sequences are SGHVS and FNYEAQ. Between the trimmed V and J ends, which lost 4 bases and 4 bases, there was a span of 7 bases. CDR3 size: 12 residues. The CDR3 DNA sequence: TGTGCCAGCAGCTCAGGGAGCACTGAAGCTTTCTTT. It yields the protein CASSSGSTEAFF.

The chain is built from TRBV4-2 and TRBJ1-2; a weak D match, TRBD1 (5 bases). Trimming took 0 bases from V and 8 from J, leaving 19 bases between them. CDR1 and CDR2 from the germline V gene are LGHNA and YNFKEQ. The CDR3 covers 16 residues. The CDR3 protein is CASSQEYRPRDGGYTF. In nucleotides, the CDR3 is TGTGCCAGCAGCCAAGAGTACAGGCCCCGAGACGGAGGCTACACCTTC.

This clone was recorded once. The chain uses TRBV30 and TRBJ2-7; 11 nucleotides match TRBD2. Unmatched junction bases numbered 0, after V lost 3 bases and J lost 8 bases. The germline CDR1 and CDR2 sequences are GTSNPN and SVGIG (reference sequence). The CDR3 is 11 residues long. This CDR3 is CAWRTSGKQYF. CDR3 coding DNA: TGTGCCTGGAGGACTAGCGGGAAGCAGTACTTC.